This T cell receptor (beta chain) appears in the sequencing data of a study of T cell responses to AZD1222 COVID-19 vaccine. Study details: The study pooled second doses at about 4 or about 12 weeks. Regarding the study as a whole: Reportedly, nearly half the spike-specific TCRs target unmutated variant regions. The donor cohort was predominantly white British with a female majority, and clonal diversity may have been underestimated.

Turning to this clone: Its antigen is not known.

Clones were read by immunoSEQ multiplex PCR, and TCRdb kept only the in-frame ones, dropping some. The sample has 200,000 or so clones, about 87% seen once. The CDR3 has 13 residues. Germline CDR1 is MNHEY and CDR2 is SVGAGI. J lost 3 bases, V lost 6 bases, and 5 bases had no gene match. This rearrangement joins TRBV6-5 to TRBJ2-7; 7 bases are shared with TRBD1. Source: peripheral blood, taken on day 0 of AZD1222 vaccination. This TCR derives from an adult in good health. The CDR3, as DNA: TGTGCCAGCAGAAGACAGGGAATCTACGAGCAGTACTTC. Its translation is CASRRQGIYEQYF.